The 26 T cell receptor beta chains reported below all come from one sample, sequenced in a study of beta chain features in type 1 diabetes. Expressed TCRB transcripts were sequenced because the isolated RNA had all been reverse transcribed beforehand. Sequencing was performed with immunoSEQ multiplex PCR; in TCRdb, only in-frame clones are kept and a portion is missing. The table has about 900,000 clones, 17% seen once. The specimen was naive CD4+ T cells from blood. Receptor source: a woman between 18 and 29 years old in good health.

In nucleotides, the CDR3 is TGTGCCAGCAGTCGCCAGGGACAGGGGAAAATAGAGACCCAGTACTTC. Its protein product is CASSRQGQGKIETQYF. The genes are TRBV28 and TRBJ2-5, with 10 bases that match TRBD1. V gave up 5 bases and J gave up 4 bases; unmatched junction bases: 10. The CDR3 totals 16 residues. CDR1 and CDR2 (germline): MDHEN, SYDVKM.

The rearrangement links TRBV29-1 to TRBJ2-3; TRBD2 agrees at 8 bases. This CDR3 is built from 13 residues. With V trimmed by 6 bases and J by 5 bases, 7 bases remained unmatched. Germline V gives CDR1 SQVTM, CDR2 ANQGSEA. CDR3: CSVTTSGLDTQYF. CDR3 coding DNA: TGCAGCGTGACCACTAGCGGCCTAGATACGCAGTATTTT.

V gene TRBV7-2 combines with J gene TRBJ2-3, with D tentatively TRBD2 (5 bases). Germline V CDR1 and CDR2: SGHTA, FQGNSA. V lost 1 base to trimming and J lost 1 base, with 12 bases between them. The CDR3 covers 16 residues. This CDR3 is CASSLVGSPGTDTQYF. The DNA of the CDR3 is TGTGCCAGCAGCTTAGTTGGGAGTCCCGGCACAGATACGCAGTATTTT.

A few counts support this clone. The CDR3 nucleotides read TGCAGCCCCTGGGCTAGCGGCGAGCAGTTCTTC. Protein sequence: CSPWASGEQFF. This chain connects TRBV29-1 to TRBJ2-1; 7 bases are shared with TRBD2. Germline V CDR1 and CDR2: SQVTM, ANQGSEA. The CDR3 has 11 amino acids. V lost 8 bases, J lost 10 bases, and 8 bases stayed unmatched.

This clone was observed a handful of times. V gene TRBV6-5 combines with J gene TRBJ2-1; weak D call: TRBD2 (6 bases). The germline gives CDR1 MNHEY, CDR2 SVGAGI. Trimming stripped 2 bases from V and 8 bases from J, with 13 bases between. This CDR3 is built from 14 residues. The CDR3 sequence: CASSYNLPSDEQFF. CDR3 bases: TGTGCCAGCAGTTACAATCTTCCTAGCGATGAGCAGTTCTTC.

This sequence joins TRBV7-8 and TRBJ2-7; D is possibly TRBD1 (6 bases). V was trimmed by 5 bases and J by 9 bases, leaving 14 bases between them. Germline V gene data show CDR1 as SGHVS and CDR2 as FQNEAQ. This CDR3 contains 12 residues. CDR3 amino acids: CASSRTARGQYF. CDR3 coding DNA: TGTGCCAGCAGCCGGACAGCTCGGGGGCAGTACTTC.

In this sample, this clone turned up once. The chain uses TRBV27 and TRBJ2-3; D is ambiguous. The CDR3 contains 14 residues. The germline CDR1 and CDR2 sequences are MNHEY and SMNVEV (reference sequence). Trimming took 2 bases from V and 0 from J, leaving 6 bases between them. The CDR3 DNA is TGTGCCAGCAGTTTAATGCGGAGCACAGATACGCAGTATTTT. Residues: CASSLMRSTDTQYF.

Only a few counts were recorded for this clone. CDR3 amino acids: CASSGQGRTEAFF. The CDR3 DNA reads as TGTGCCAGCAGTGGACAGGGACGAACTGAAGCTTTCTTT. The V gene is TRBV6-5, the J gene TRBJ1-1, with 8 bases fitting TRBD1. Germline V gene lookup returns CDR1 MNHEY and CDR2 SVGAGI. This CDR3 region has 13 residues. V shed 5 bases, J shed 5 bases, and the junction held 4 bases outside the gene matches.

The table lists this clone with a few counts. The rearrangement uses TRBV18 and TRBJ2-4, with TRBD1 identical over 7 bases. V dropped 2 bases and J dropped 4; count of bases not matched to a gene: 11. Per germline, CDR1 KGHSH and CDR2 LQKENI. The CDR3 runs 17 residues. The CDR3 DNA reads TGTGCCAGCTCACCAGGCCTTCTGGGGACAGATAAAAACATTCAGTACTTC. This sequence encodes CASSPGLLGTDKNIQYF.

In this sample, this clone turned up a few times. The chain has TRBV9 and TRBJ2-2; D call uncertain. The CDR3 spans 14 residues. Per germline, CDR1 SGDLS and CDR2 YYNGEE. The V end lost 0 bases, the J end lost 6 bases, and 9 bases lay between the germline ends. CDR3 nucleotide sequence: TGTGCCAGCAGCGTAGAAAGTGTCCCCGGGGAGCTGTTTTTT. This gives the protein CASSVESVPGELFF.

V gene TRBV25-1 combines with J gene TRBJ1-2; 7 bases are shared with TRBD1. Germline V CDR1 and CDR2: MGHDK, SYGVNS. This CDR3 comprises 14 residues. V lost 6 bases and J lost 7; bases outside the gene matches: 11. The CDR3 loop is CASSGFTGDPGYTF. CDR3 nucleotides: TGTGCCAGCAGCGGGTTCACAGGGGACCCTGGCTACACCTTC.

The chain is built from TRBV7-3 and TRBJ2-1, with a tentative D call TRBD2 (7 bases). Germline values: CDR1 SGHTA, CDR2 FQGTGA. The CDR3 consists of 16 residues. Trimming stripped 5 bases from V and 6 bases from J, with 20 bases between. CDR3 amino acids: CASSPQRGGGPNEQFF. In nucleotides, the CDR3 is TGTGCCAGCAGCCCCCAGAGGGGAGGGGGGCCCAATGAGCAGTTCTTC.

This clone was seen more than once but under ten times. V usage is TRBV11-2 and J usage is TRBJ2-7, with 8 bases that match TRBD1. The V gene end was trimmed by 6 bases and the J gene end by 3 bases; junction bases not matched to a gene: 10. The CDR3 extends over 15 amino acids. The V gene's germline CDR1 is SGHAT and CDR2 FQNNGV. The DNA of the CDR3 is TGTGCCAGCAGGTACACAGGGGGTTTTTTCTACGAGCAGTACTTC. Amino acids: CASRYTGGFFYEQYF.

The V call is TRBV6-5, the J call TRBJ1-5, with D uncertain. Trimming shortened V by 4 bases and J by 3 bases, and 7 bases separated the two germline ends. CDR1 and CDR2 (germline): MNHEY, SVGAGI. The CDR3 is 13 residues long. CDR3 amino acids: CASSSSDNQPQHF. Written as DNA, the CDR3 is TGTGCCAGCAGTTCGTCAGACAATCAGCCCCAGCATTTT.

The chain links TRBV4-2 to TRBJ2-7; maybe TRBD2 (7 bases). Trimming stripped 4 bases from V and 3 bases from J, with 16 bases between. Germline-derived CDR1 and CDR2 are LGHNA and YNFKEQ. The CDR3 is made up of 15 amino acids. The CDR3: CASSPGGGAVYEQYF. In DNA form, the CDR3 reads TGTGCCAGCAGCCCGGGCGGGGGCGCCGTCTACGAGCAGTACTTC.

CDR3 DNA: TGTGCCAGCTCACCATTCGTCCTAGCGGGGACTAACCCGGGGGGTGAAGCTTTCTTT. Its translation is CASSPFVLAGTNPGGEAFF. This sequence joins TRBV18 and TRBJ1-1, with D tentatively TRBD1 (5 bases). The ends were cut back, 2 bases at V and 7 bases at J, with 29 bases in the middle. CDR3 size: 19 residues. Germline V gives CDR1 KGHSH, CDR2 LQKENI. Full variable domain (rest looked up from reference TRBV18 and TRBJ1-1): NAGVMQNPRHLVRRRGQEARLRCSPMKGHSHVYWYRQLPEEGLKFMVYLQKENIIDESGMPKERFSAEFPKEGPSILRIQQVVRGDSAAYFCASSPFVLAGTNPGGEAFFGQGTRLTVV.

J is TRBJ2-3 and V is TRBV6-6; 9 nucleotides agree with TRBD2. Germline lookup yields CDR1 MNHNY and CDR2 SVGAGI (reference sequence). The CDR3 has 16 residues. V lost 0 bases, J lost 8 bases, and 9 bases stayed unmatched. The CDR3 loop reads CASSYSSSGRPGTQYF. CDR3 sequence (DNA): TGTGCCAGCAGTTACTCCAGTAGCGGGAGACCCGGTACGCAGTATTTT.

This clone was counted only a few times. The V and J genes are TRBV9 and TRBJ2-3; perhaps TRBD2 as D (6 bases). Germline CDR1 reads SGDLS; CDR2 reads YYNGEE. CDR3 length: 15 amino acids. V was clipped by 0 bases and J by 4 bases, with 12 bases between them. CDR3 sequence (DNA): TGTGCCAGCAGCGTAGACCCGGGAGCAGCAGATACGCAGTATTTT. Translated, it gives CASSVDPGAADTQYF.

This chain connects TRBV4-3 to TRBJ2-4; possibly TRBD2 for D (6 bases). This CDR3 region has 20 residues. Germline values: CDR1 LGHNA, CDR2 YSLEER. Trimming cost V 0 bases and J 1 base, with 22 bases left between them. CDR3 region: CASSQDFGWSGESAKNIQYF. The CDR3 DNA sequence: TGCGCCAGCAGCCAAGATTTCGGGTGGTCGGGGGAGTCGGCCAAAAACATTCAGTACTTC.

This sequence joins TRBV4-1 and TRBJ2-5; 8 nucleotides match TRBD2. The V and J ends lost 0 bases and 5 bases, in that order; junction bases with no gene match: 5. The CDR3 length is 15 residues. Germline V lookup: CDR1 MGHRA, CDR2 YSYEKL. In DNA form, the CDR3 reads TGCGCCAGCAGCCAAGATGGACTAGCCTGGGAGACCCAGTACTTC. It translates to CASSQDGLAWETQYF.

This chain joins TRBV6-1 and TRBJ1-2, with D unclear. CDR1 is MNHNS and CDR2 is SASEGT in the germline V gene. The CDR3 runs to 12 residues. V was shortened by 6 bases and J by 8 bases, with 13 bases between the two germline ends. CDR3 sequence reads: CASSPLEGGYTF. Written as DNA, the CDR3 is TGTGCCAGCAGCCCTCTCGAGGGCGGCTACACCTTC.

This clone was recorded once. CDR3 in DNA: TGTGCCAGCAGCTTACTCGGGGGAGCTAACTATGGCTACACCTTC. Amino acid sequence: CASSLLGGANYGYTF. The rearrangement uses TRBV7-2 and TRBJ1-2, with D perhaps matching TRBD1 (5 bases). V lost 2 bases, J lost 0 bases, and 10 bases lay in between. Germline V gene data show CDR1 as SGHTA and CDR2 as FQGNSA. The CDR3 extends over 15 amino acids.

J is TRBJ2-3 and V is TRBV25-1; possibly TRBD2 for D (5 bases). The CDR3 covers 14 residues. The germline V and J ends were trimmed by 4 bases and 5 bases, with 13 bases remaining between them. Germline values: CDR1 MGHDK, CDR2 SYGVNS. CDR3: CASSASFSGDTQYF. For the CDR3, the DNA is TGTGCCAGCAGTGCTAGCTTCTCCGGAGATACGCAGTATTTT. The variable domain in full, completed from reference TRBV25-1 and TRBJ2-3, reads EADIYQTPRYLVIGTGKKITLECSQTMGHDKMYWYQQDPGMELHLIHYSYGVNSTEKGDLSSESTVSRIRTEHFPLTLESARPSHTSQYLCASSASFSGDTQYFGPGTRLTVL.

The table lists this clone with a few counts. V usage is TRBV19 and J usage is TRBJ1-5; TRBD1 is a possible D gene (5 bases). The CDR3 is 18 residues long. From germline, CDR1 is LNHDA and CDR2 SQIVND (reference sequence). Trimming removed 6 bases at V and 4 bases at J, with 25 bases between. The CDR3 sequence: CASSPGLFRGSGNQPQHF. The CDR3, as DNA: TGTGCCAGTAGCCCTGGCTTGTTCCGGGGCTCTGGTAATCAGCCCCAGCATTTT.

In its sample, this clone was seen a few times. The chain recombines TRBV7-2 with TRBJ2-5; the D gene is possibly TRBD2 (6 bases). CDR3 size: 14 residues. Germline V CDR1 and CDR2: SGHTA, FQGNSA. Between the trimmed V and J ends, which lost 4 bases and 5 bases, there was a span of 14 bases. For the CDR3, the DNA is TGTGCCAGCAGCTCTCGACTAGAGGGGGAGACCCAGTACTTC. Its protein is CASSSRLEGETQYF. Complete variable domain (other parts from reference TRBV7-2 and TRBJ2-5): GAGVSQSPSNKVTEKGKDVELRCDPISGHTALYWYRQSLGQGLEFLIYFQGNSAPDKSGLPSDRFSAERTGGSVSTLTIQRTQQEDSAVYLCASSSRLEGETQYFGPGTRLLVL.

The rearrangement links TRBV11-2 to TRBJ1-1; 7 bases are a match to TRBD1. Trimming removed 5 bases from V and 2 bases from J; junction bases left unmatched: 8. The CDR3 runs 15 residues. Germline V CDR1 and CDR2: SGHAT, FQNNGV. The DNA of the CDR3 is TGTGCCAGCAGCCTAAGACAGGGAAGTAACACTGAAGCTTTCTTT. Its translation is CASSLRQGSNTEAFF.